This entry describes one T cell receptor beta chain. Unstimulated PBMCs were sorted into CD3+CD4+ and CD3+CD8+ populations. This table comes from immunoSEQ multiplex PCR, and its TCRdb copy is limited to in-frame clones, with some not included. The table has about 120,000 clones, less than 95% seen once. This sample is part of a study of T cell clones after liver transplantation. Across the whole study: As an antigen-independent comparator, third-party-reactive TCRbeta sequences came from pre-transplant mixed lymphocyte reactions. Draws occurred before transplant, before withdrawal, and after complete or failed withdrawal. Patients counted as tolerant after at least one year off all immunosuppression, enzymes not exceeding twice normal.

The CDR3 contains 16 residues. Germline CDR1 is SGHVS and CDR2 is FQNEAQ. V was cut by 5 bases and J by 5 bases, with 22 bases left in between. The TCR sequence derives from a human patient who received a liver transplant. Some T cells may have originated in the graft donor. The V and J genes are TRBV7-8 and TRBJ2-7; D ambiguous. The sample was CD4+ T cells from blood, taken 12 months after liver transplant. CDR3 coding DNA: TGTGCCAGCAGCCCCATTAAATCTTGGAATGCCGACGAGCAGTACTTC. As protein: CASSPIKSWNADEQYF.